The 14 T cell receptor beta chains reported below all come from one sample, sequenced in a study of beta chain features in type 1 diabetes. Their cognate antigens are unknown. General study results and limits: Within each of all four CD4+ subsets, Type 1 diabetes patients had TCRB CDR3s that were moderately but significantly shorter.

TCRB transcripts that were expressed got sequenced, as all of the isolated RNA had been reverse transcribed. Sequencing used immunoSEQ multiplex PCR; TCRdb keeps in-frame clones, though not all of them. Of hundreds of thousands of clones listed, about an eighth are singletons. The sample consisted of naive CD4+ T cells from blood. The receptor set was obtained from a man between 18 and 29 years old with type 1 diabetes.

CDR3 DNA: TGTGCCAGCAGCCCGGCGAGGGGGGGTGGCACTGAAGCTTTCTTT. This sequence encodes CASSPARGGGTEAFF. The V call is TRBV5-4, the J call TRBJ1-1, with a weak D call TRBD1 (6 bases). This CDR3 comprises 15 residues. V was cut by 4 bases and J by 4 bases, with 17 bases left in between. CDR1 and CDR2 (germline): SGHNT, YYREEE (reference sequence).

The table lists this clone with a few counts. The rearrangement links TRBV11-2 to TRBJ2-1; D is undetermined. The germline gives CDR1 SGHAT, CDR2 FQNNGV. The CDR3 totals 11 residues. Trimming removed 7 bases from V and 10 bases from J, with 11 bases in between. The CDR3 DNA is TGTGCCAGCACCCGACGGCTAGAGCAGTTCTTC. Protein sequence: CASTRRLEQFF.

A word on this clone: The same CDR3 can be traced to other DNA sequences in this sample. The chain links TRBV14 to TRBJ1-2; no reliable D call. Germline CDR1 is SGHDN and CDR2 is FVKESK. V lost 6 bases to trimming and J lost 8 bases, with 13 bases between them. The length of the CDR3 is 12 residues. The CDR3 DNA reads TGTGCCAGCAGTCCTGGCCCGGGGGGCTACACCTTC. Translating gives CASSPGPGGYTF.

This clone was seen only a few times. This chain links TRBV5-1 with TRBJ2-1; D is undetermined. The CDR3 contains 15 residues. Germline assignment: CDR1 SGHRS and CDR2 YFSETQ. Trimming stripped 2 bases from V and 8 bases from J, with 17 bases between. The CDR3 region is CASSFQRLNRDEQFF. DNA of the CDR3: TGCGCCAGCAGCTTCCAGAGGTTAAACCGCGATGAGCAGTTCTTC.

V usage is TRBV14 and J usage is TRBJ2-7; D gene unclear. This CDR3 spans 13 amino acids. Trimming shortened V by 1 base and J by 3 bases, and 7 bases separated the two germline ends. Per the germline V gene, CDR1 is SGHDN and CDR2 is FVKESK. For the CDR3, the DNA is TGTGCCAGCAGCCAAGCCCCCGACTACGAGCAGTACTTC. This encodes CASSQAPDYEQYF. Based on the CDR3 plus reference TRBV14 and TRBJ2-7, the full variable domain is EAGVTQFPSHSVIEKGQTVTLRCDPISGHDNLYWYRRVMGKEIKFLLHFVKESKQDESGMPNNRFLAERTGGTYSTLKVQPAELEDSGVYFCASSQAPDYEQYFGPGTRLTVT.

The genes are TRBV9 and TRBJ2-1; TRBD2 agrees at 8 bases. Germline V gene data show CDR1 as SGDLS and CDR2 as YYNGEE. The CDR3 loop spans 15 amino acids. Trimming removed 4 bases from V and 2 bases from J; junction bases left unmatched: 5. The CDR3 region is CASSMGLDTYNEQFF. As DNA, the CDR3 is TGTGCCAGCAGCATGGGACTAGATACCTACAATGAGCAGTTCTTC.

This clone has a count of ten or more. Other DNA sequences of this sample code for an identical CDR3. The V call is TRBV6-6, the J call TRBJ2-5, with unresolved D. Germline loops: CDR1 MNHNY, CDR2 SVGAGI (reference sequence). V lost 0 bases and J 4 bases, leaving 3 bases between the germline ends. The CDR3 loop spans 12 amino acids. The CDR3 DNA follows: TGTGCCAGCAGTTACTCGAGAGAGACCCAGTACTTC. Translating gives CASSYSRETQYF.

This clone has a handful of counts. This sequence joins TRBV28 and TRBJ2-3; no clear D gene. The CDR3 extends over 14 amino acids. Germline loops: CDR1 MDHEN, CDR2 SYDVKM. With 2 bases removed from V and 0 bases from J, the gap between germline ends came to 6 bases. In DNA, the CDR3 is TGTGCCAGCAGTTTAGCCCCAAGCACAGATACGCAGTATTTT. Amino acid sequence: CASSLAPSTDTQYF.

The V gene is TRBV11-3, the J gene TRBJ2-1; D not certain. In germline, CDR1 is SGHNT, CDR2 YENEEA. The V end lost 4 bases, the J end lost 0 bases, and 4 bases lay between the germline ends. The CDR3 sequence is 13 residues long. The CDR3 region is CASSWSSYNEQFF. CDR3 nucleotide sequence: TGTGCCAGCAGCTGGAGCTCCTACAATGAGCAGTTCTTC.

Only a few counts were recorded for this clone. The rearrangement uses TRBV4-1 and TRBJ1-1, with D possibly TRBD1 on 5 matching bases. The CDR3 sequence is 16 residues long. V was cut by 4 bases and J by 3 bases, with 18 bases left in between. The V gene's germline CDR1 is MGHRA and CDR2 YSYEKL. The DNA for the CDR3 is TGCGCCAGCAGCCCTTCCTTATACCGGGACCACACTGAAGCTTTCTTT. This sequence encodes CASSPSLYRDHTEAFF.

This clone occurred a few times. The chain combines TRBV4-2 with TRBJ2-1, with 10 bases matching TRBD2. Germline V gene data show CDR1 as LGHNA and CDR2 as YNFKEQ. This CDR3 spans 15 amino acids. V lost 4 bases, J lost 5 bases, and 5 bases stayed unmatched. The CDR3 DNA reads TGTGCCAGCAGCCTACGGACTAGCGGAAACAATGAGCAGTTCTTC. This sequence encodes CASSLRTSGNNEQFF.

This chain joins TRBV30 and TRBJ1-6; 9 positions match TRBD1. V dropped 2 bases and J dropped 5; count of bases not matched to a gene: 4. Germline V CDR1 and CDR2: GTSNPN, SVGIG (reference sequence). The CDR3 is made up of 15 amino acids. CDR3 bases: TGTGCCTGGAGTTTTCGGGACAGGGATAATTCACCCCTCCACTTT. Translating it yields CAWSFRDRDNSPLHF.

The chain has TRBV6-6 and TRBJ2-3; D is undetermined. Germline V CDR1 and CDR2: MNHNY, SVGAGI (reference sequence). The CDR3 is 14 residues long. The germline V and J ends were trimmed by 3 bases and 3 bases, with 10 bases remaining between them. The CDR3 reads CASSYTVGTDTQYF. Here the CDR3 DNA reads TGTGCCAGCAGTTATACAGTTGGAACAGATACGCAGTATTTT.

The chain combines TRBV9 with TRBJ2-1; D possibly matches TRBD1 or TRBD2 (5 bases each). CDR3 length equals 13 residues. Trimming removed 4 bases at V and 4 bases at J, with 9 bases between. CDR1 is SGDLS, CDR2 YYNGEE, per germline. The CDR3, as DNA: TGTGCCAGCAGCAGGGGACGGTACAATGAGCAGTTCTTC. This sequence encodes CASSRGRYNEQFF. Complete variable domain (other parts from reference TRBV9 and TRBJ2-1): DSGVTQTPKHLITATGQRVTLRCSPRSGDLSVYWYQQSLDQGLQFLIQYYNGEERAKGNILERFSAQQFPDLHSELNLSSLELGDSALYFCASSRGRYNEQFFGPGTRLTVL.